These 21 T cell receptor beta chains originate from one sample sequenced in a study of beta chain features in type 1 diabetes. Study-wide findings and caveats: Within each of all four CD4+ subsets, Type 1 diabetes patients had TCRB CDR3s that were moderately but significantly shorter.

Their target antigens are unknown. Sequencing targeted expressed TCRB transcripts, as all isolated RNA had been reverse transcribed. Using immunoSEQ multiplex PCR, the repertoire was profiled, and TCRdb retains in-frame clones only, with some absent. The profile shows some 640,000 clones, roughly 13% of them singletons. The material sequenced was naive CD4+ T cells from blood. These receptors all come from a man aged 18 to 29 with type 1 diabetes.

This clone was seen a few times. Other DNA sequences in the sample encode the same CDR3. The J gene is TRBJ2-5, the V gene TRBV5-1; a possible D gene is TRBD1 (6 bases). The germline V gene has CDR1 SGHRS and CDR2 YFSETQ. The V and J ends lost 2 bases and 2 bases respectively, with 10 bases between them. This CDR3 is 14 amino acids long. The CDR3 nucleotides read TGCGCCAGCAGCTTACAGGGTCGGCAAGAGACCCAGTACTTC. Amino acids: CASSLQGRQETQYF.

This clone was picked up one time. This chain joins TRBV27 and TRBJ1-1; 9 bases are a match to TRBD1. The CDR3 covers 16 residues. The V and J ends lost 6 bases and 1 base, in that order; junction bases with no gene match: 9. Germline lookup yields CDR1 MNHEY and CDR2 SMNVEV (reference sequence). CDR3 amino acids: CASRPTPDRGNTEAFF. For the CDR3, the DNA is TGTGCCAGCAGACCCACCCCGGACAGGGGGAACACTGAAGCTTTCTTT.

This clone was counted a few times. This rearrangement joins TRBV6-5 to TRBJ1-2; 7 bases are a match to TRBD1. Germline CDR1 MNHEY, CDR2 SVGAGI. V was clipped by 4 bases and J by 10 bases; unmatched bases: 9. The CDR3 runs 13 residues. CDR3 nucleotide sequence: TGTGCCAGCAGTTTGGCAGGGGGAACCCTCTACACCTTC. Protein product: CASSLAGGTLYTF.

This chain joins TRBV7-2 and TRBJ2-4; D uncertain. The CDR3 sequence is 14 residues long. The germline CDR1 and CDR2 sequences are SGHTA and FQGNSA. Trimming pared 5 bases from V and 9 bases from J, leaving 17 bases between. CDR3 sequence (DNA): TGTGCCAGCAGCGTCAAAGGGCCGAAGAGCATTCAGTACTTC. Translating it yields CASSVKGPKSIQYF. The whole variable domain, remainder taken from reference TRBV7-2 and TRBJ2-4, is GAGVSQSPSNKVTEKGKDVELRCDPISGHTALYWYRQSLGQGLEFLIYFQGNSAPDKSGLPSDRFSAERTGGSVSTLTIQRTQQEDSAVYLCASSVKGPKSIQYFGAGTRLSVL.

This clone was picked up a small number of times. The chain links TRBV10-3 to TRBJ1-2; no clear D. V was trimmed by 3 bases and J by 4 bases, leaving 9 bases between them. CDR3 length equals 13 residues. Per germline, CDR1 ENHRY and CDR2 SYGVKD. The CDR3 DNA is TGTGCCATCAGTGAAGTCGGCAGCTATGGCTACACCTTC. Protein product: CAISEVGSYGYTF.

Only a few counts were recorded for this clone. The gene calls are TRBV14 and TRBJ1-2, with 7 bases aligning to TRBD1. In germline, CDR1 is SGHDN, CDR2 FVKESK. The CDR3 contains 13 residues. V lost 4 bases and J lost 8; bases outside the gene matches: 7. CDR3 amino acids: CASSRQGVEGYTF. The CDR3 region has the DNA TGTGCCAGCAGCCGGCAGGGGGTAGAGGGCTACACCTTC.

This clone appeared a few times. The chain employs TRBV29-1 and TRBJ1-3; 8 bases align to TRBD1. The CDR3 covers 11 residues. The trim removed 4 bases at V and 7 bases at J, leaving 0 bases unmatched. Germline V CDR1 and CDR2: SQVTM, ANQGSEA. CDR3 nucleotides: TGCAGCGTTGGACAGGGGAACACCATATATTTT. Amino acid sequence: CSVGQGNTIYF. Drawing the rest from reference TRBV29-1 and TRBJ1-3, the complete variable domain is SAVISQKPSRDICQRGTSLTIQCQVDSQVTMMFWYRQQPGQSLTLIATANQGSEATYESGFVIDKFPISRPNLTFSTLTVSNMSPEDSSIYLCSVGQGNTIYFGEGSWLTVV.

This clone was seen a few times. The genes are TRBV6-5 and TRBJ1-3; D is undetermined. This CDR3 is built from 14 residues. Trimming left V 6 bases short and J 3 bases short, with 12 bases between. Germline V gene lookup returns CDR1 MNHEY and CDR2 SVGAGI. The CDR3 region is CASSRGGIGNTIYF. The CDR3 DNA reads as TGTGCCAGCAGCCGCGGCGGGATTGGAAACACCATATATTTT.

The chain joins TRBV30 to TRBJ2-5; 8 nucleotides match TRBD2. The germline V gene has CDR1 GTSNPN and CDR2 SVGIG (reference sequence). CDR3 length: 15 amino acids. The V gene end was trimmed by 2 bases and the J gene end by 5 bases; junction bases not matched to a gene: 10. CDR3 protein: CAWSYIAGRLETQYF. CDR3 coding DNA: TGTGCCTGGAGTTACATAGCGGGGAGGTTGGAGACCCAGTACTTC.

The chain recombines TRBV18 with TRBJ2-2; a weak D match, TRBD1 (6 bases). CDR1 and CDR2 (germline): KGHSH, LQKENI. The CDR3 has 15 amino acids. V shed 5 bases and J shed 4 bases, with 14 bases lying between them. CDR3 amino acids: CASSVRTEPTGELFF. CDR3 sequence (DNA): TGTGCCAGCTCAGTTCGGACAGAGCCCACCGGGGAGCTGTTTTTT.

There are a few counts of this clone. The V and J genes are TRBV5-1 and TRBJ1-4; D is unresolved. V was cut by 4 bases and J by 0 bases, with 10 bases left in between. The CDR3 is 15 residues long. CDR1 and CDR2 from the germline V gene are SGHRS and YFSETQ. The chain's CDR3 is CASSHPGATNEKLFF. The CDR3 coding sequence is TGCGCCAGCAGCCACCCAGGAGCAACTAATGAAAAACTGTTTTTT.

This clone was detected only a few times. DNA for the CDR3: TGTGCCTGGCGCCGGGGTTCGAACACCGGGGAGCTGTTTTTT. Amino acid sequence: CAWRRGSNTGELFF. The chain employs TRBV30 and TRBJ2-2, with a possible D match to TRBD2 (5 bases). Germline V gives CDR1 GTSNPN, CDR2 SVGIG (reference sequence). The CDR3 has 14 amino acids. V was trimmed by 5 bases and J by 0 bases, leaving 10 bases between them.

This clone was detected a few times. The CDR3 protein is CASSLQGSGREKLFF. The CDR3 DNA follows: TGTGCCAGCAGCCTACAGGGATCGGGACGCGAAAAACTGTTTTTT. This chain connects TRBV7-9 to TRBJ1-4, with D possibly matching TRBD1 (6 bases). In germline, CDR1 is SEHNR, CDR2 FQNEAQ (reference sequence). V lost 5 bases and J lost 8, with 18 bases in between. This CDR3 spans 15 amino acids.

The chain combines TRBV20-1 with TRBJ1-1; a weak D match, TRBD1 (5 bases). Germline lookup yields CDR1 DFQATT and CDR2 SNEGSKA (reference sequence). The CDR3 is 11 residues long. With 3 bases removed from V and 11 bases from J, the gap between germline ends came to 13 bases. The CDR3 DNA reads as TGCAGTGCTAGGGGGCAGGCCCGGGCTTTCTTT. As protein: CSARGQARAFF.

This chain connects TRBV4-3 to TRBJ1-2; D not resolved. From germline, CDR1 is LGHNA and CDR2 YSLEER. V was pared by 0 bases and J by 3 bases, with 8 bases between. The CDR3 runs 14 residues. The CDR3 loop is CASSQDDGYYGYTF. The DNA of the CDR3 is TGCGCCAGCAGCCAAGATGACGGATACTATGGCTACACCTTC.

This clone showed up just a few times. V is TRBV7-9 and J is TRBJ2-3; 11 bases line up with TRBD2. Trimming removed 3 bases from V and 4 bases from J; junction bases left unmatched: 9. This CDR3 comprises 17 residues. The germline CDR1 and CDR2 sequences are SEHNR and FQNEAQ (reference sequence). The CDR3 sequence is CASSFIAGGPGSDTQYF. Written as DNA, the CDR3 is TGTGCCAGCAGCTTCATAGCGGGAGGGCCAGGATCAGATACGCAGTATTTT. Looking up the rest from reference TRBV7-9 and TRBJ2-3 gives the full variable domain: DTGVSQNPRHKITKRGQNVTFRCDPISEHNRLYWYRQTLGQGPEFLTYFQNEAQLEKSRLLSDRFSAERPKGSFSTLEIQRTEQGDSAMYLCASSFIAGGPGSDTQYFGPGTRLTVL.

In this sample, this clone turned up a few times. The chain uses TRBV12-5 and TRBJ2-3; no clear D gene. V was clipped by 2 bases and J by 4 bases, with 4 bases between them. The CDR3 contains 12 residues. Germline V gene lookup returns CDR1 LGHNT and CDR2 FRNRAP. The CDR3, as DNA: TGTGCTAGTGGTTTGCCGGCAGATACGCAGTATTTT. Its translation is CASGLPADTQYF.

The table lists this clone with a few counts. This chain links TRBV29-1 with TRBJ1-2, with 10 positions matching TRBD1. The germline V gene encodes CDR1 SQVTM and CDR2 ANQGSEA. The V and J ends lost 4 bases and 8 bases, in that order; junction bases with no gene match: 10. The CDR3 spans 14 residues. CDR3 in amino acids: CSVALGTGDLGYTF. DNA of the CDR3: TGCAGCGTTGCCCTCGGGACAGGGGATCTAGGCTACACCTTC.

Written as DNA, the CDR3 is TGTGCCAGCAGCGAAAGGACAGGGAGACAGCCCCAGCATTTT. Protein product: CASSERTGRQPQHF. This chain uses TRBV2 with TRBJ1-5; TRBD1 matches 8 bases. V lost 6 bases, J lost 7 bases, and 8 bases stayed unmatched. This CDR3 contains 14 residues. Germline lookup yields CDR1 SNHLY and CDR2 FYNNEI.

This chain links TRBV29-1 with TRBJ2-5; maybe TRBD2 (6 bases). Trimming took 7 bases from V and 3 from J, leaving 18 bases between them. The CDR3 sequence is 14 residues long. Looked up from germline, CDR1 is SQVTM and CDR2 is ANQGSEA. CDR3 in DNA: TGCAGCGCCCGATTTGTGGGCGGGAAAGAGACCCAGTACTTC. Its protein product is CSARFVGGKETQYF.

This clone was observed a few times. The chain recombines TRBV10-3 with TRBJ2-7, with 8 bases aligning to TRBD1. After removal of 5 bases from V and 2 bases from J, the junction contained 8 bases not matched to a gene. The CDR3 is 15 amino acids. The germline CDR1 and CDR2 sequences are ENHRY and SYGVKD. CDR3 in DNA: TGTGCCATCAGTACCACAGGGGGTGGGACCTACGAGCAGTACTTC. Its protein product is CAISTTGGGTYEQYF.